This TCR beta chain was captured by sequencing in a study of blood T cell repertoires in COVID-19. Study as a whole: T cells, B-cell-depleted T cells, or PBMCs supplied cDNA or gDNA.

Study processing details: The assay estimated nucleated cells by amplifying reference gene primers. Sequenced by immunoSEQ multiplex PCR; TCRdb stores in-frame clones only, minus some. The DNA was the basis for D and trimming; V, J and clone size are from that table. The sample contains 150,000 to 200,000 clones, just over 90% of which appear only once. V dropped 4 bases and J dropped 5 bases, with 21 bases sitting between them. Germline lookup yields CDR1 SGHDT and CDR2 YYEEEE. The length of the CDR3 is 16 residues. The TCR was taken from a woman in her sixties with COVID-19, enrolled during active disease. This chain links TRBV5-6 with TRBJ2-5; D might be TRBD1 (5 bases). The specimen was peripheral blood. The DNA of the CDR3 is TGTGCCAGCAGCCCGGTCGCGGCAGGGAATTCGGAGACCCAGTACTTC. Its translation: CASSPVAAGNSETQYF.